One sample yielded the 12 T cell receptor beta chains listed below, sequenced in a study of shared clonotypes between healthy human individuals. Sequenced by immunoSEQ multiplex PCR; TCRdb stores in-frame clones only, minus some. The sample carries roughly 2.6 million clones, more than 90% recorded once. Sample: naive CD4+ T cells sorted from blood. Subset reported: CD45RA+ positively selected. All receptors come from a man aged 18 to 29 in good health.

V is TRBV7-6 and J is TRBJ2-1; D is uncertain. Looked up from germline, CDR1 is SGHVS and CDR2 is FNYEAQ. V was pared by 1 base and J by 5 bases, with 12 bases between. This CDR3 comprises 15 residues. CDR3 DNA: TGTGCCAGCAGCTTAGGATCAATAATTAACAATGAGCAGTTCTTC. Its translation: CASSLGSIINNEQFF.

V and J are TRBV18 and TRBJ2-7; no firm D call. The CDR3 covers 16 residues. Germline CDR1 is KGHSH and CDR2 is LQKENI. The V and J ends lost 2 bases and 0 bases respectively, with 14 bases between them. This chain's CDR3 is CASSPNSPRLSYEQYF. The CDR3 DNA sequence: TGTGCCAGCTCACCAAACTCCCCCAGGCTCTCCTACGAGCAGTACTTC.

This CDR3 reads CSVPRGAAVTDTQYF. For the CDR3, the DNA is TGCAGCGTTCCAAGGGGGGCTGCGGTCACAGATACGCAGTATTTT. The chain is built from TRBV29-1 and TRBJ2-3; D possibly uses TRBD1 or TRBD2 (6 bases each). With 5 bases removed from V and 2 bases from J, the gap between germline ends came to 17 bases. The CDR3 is made up of 15 amino acids. Per the germline V gene, CDR1 is SQVTM and CDR2 is ANQGSEA.

J is TRBJ1-5 and V is TRBV6-1; no clear D. The germline gives CDR1 MNHNS, CDR2 SASEGT. The CDR3 covers 13 residues. V lost 7 bases to trimming and J lost 0 bases, with 7 bases between them. CDR3 sequence (DNA): TGTGCCAGCACCTGGGGTAGCAATCAGCCCCAGCATTTT. Amino acid sequence: CASTWGSNQPQHF.

This chain joins TRBV18 and TRBJ1-6; D unresolved. There are 17 residues in the CDR3. Between the trimmed V and J ends, which lost 3 bases and 0 bases, there was a span of 12 bases. CDR1 and CDR2 (germline): KGHSH, LQKENI. The CDR3 DNA sequence: TGTGCCAGCTCACCGTCGGACCCTAGCTCCTATAATTCACCCCTCCACTTT. The encoded protein is CASSPSDPSSYNSPLHF.

As to this clone: Other DNA variants within this sample encode the same CDR3. The chain couples TRBV18 to TRBJ2-2; D is unclear. V lost 3 bases, J lost 4 bases, and 6 bases lay in between. CDR1 and CDR2 (germline): KGHSH, LQKENI. The CDR3 loop spans 13 amino acids. The CDR3 region is CASSPSSTGELFF. CDR3 DNA: TGTGCCAGCTCACCGAGCTCCACCGGGGAGCTGTTTTTT. Based on the CDR3 plus reference TRBV18 and TRBJ2-2, the full variable domain is NAGVMQNPRHLVRRRGQEARLRCSPMKGHSHVYWYRQLPEEGLKFMVYLQKENIIDESGMPKERFSAEFPKEGPSILRIQQVVRGDSAAYFCASSPSSTGELFFGEGSRLTVL.

The CDR3 nucleotides read TGCGCCAGCAGCTTGGCGGGGGACCCCCACGAGACCCAGTACTTC. It encodes CASSLAGDPHETQYF. The rearrangement uses TRBV5-1 and TRBJ2-5; D may be TRBD2 (6 bases). The germline V gene has CDR1 SGHRS and CDR2 YFSETQ. There are 15 residues in the CDR3. The V and J ends lost 0 bases and 5 bases respectively, with 14 bases between them. Full variable domain (remainder filled in from reference TRBV5-1 and TRBJ2-5): KAGVTQTPRYLIKTRGQQVTLSCSPISGHRSVSWYQQTPGQGLQFLFEYFSETQRNKGNFPGRFSGRQFSNSRSEMNVSTLELGDSALYLCASSLAGDPHETQYFGPGTRLLVL.

This chain uses TRBV6-6 with TRBJ2-3; 8 positions agree with TRBD2. The germline CDR1 and CDR2 sequences are MNHNY and SVGAGI (reference sequence). The CDR3 loop spans 16 amino acids. V trimming: 5 bases; J trimming: 3 bases; junction bases outside the gene matches: 10. DNA for the CDR3: TGTGCCAGCAGTCGCGGGGGGAGTCTTGTAACAGATACGCAGTATTTT. Its translation: CASSRGGSLVTDTQYF.

To note about this clone: The sample has other DNA sequences that encode this CDR3 too. The rearrangement joins TRBV4-3 to TRBJ1-6; no reliable D call. CDR1 is LGHNA, CDR2 YSLEER, per germline. This CDR3 region has 16 residues. Trimming took off 1 base at V and 0 bases at J, with 7 bases between the two ends. The CDR3 nucleotides are TGCGCCAGCAGCCAAGCCCAGAGCTCCTATAATTCACCCCTCCACTTT. This codes for CASSQAQSSYNSPLHF.

J is TRBJ2-5 and V is TRBV10-3; weak D call: TRBD1 (5 bases). V dropped 0 bases and J dropped 1 base, with 12 bases sitting between them. The germline CDR1 and CDR2 sequences are ENHRY and SYGVKD. This CDR3 has 16 amino acids. Here the CDR3 DNA reads TGTGCCATCAGTGAGTCAGCAGGGAAATTCCAAGAGACCCAGTACTTC. This sequence encodes CAISESAGKFQETQYF.

The V gene is TRBV9, the J gene TRBJ2-3, with 12 bases lining up with TRBD2. Germline CDR1 SGDLS, CDR2 YYNGEE. The CDR3 sequence is 16 residues long. After removal of 3 bases from V and 3 bases from J, the junction contained 5 bases not matched to a gene. The CDR3 spells CASSGGLAGRTDTQYF. The CDR3 coding sequence is TGTGCCAGCAGCGGAGGACTAGCGGGACGAACAGATACGCAGTATTTT.

The V gene is TRBV6-6, the J gene TRBJ2-3; 10 nucleotides match TRBD2. Per germline, CDR1 MNHNY and CDR2 SVGAGI (reference sequence). V lost 6 bases, J lost 4 bases, and 10 bases stayed unmatched. This CDR3 is built from 16 residues. The CDR3 reads CASRRLAGEVSDTQYF. CDR3 DNA sequence: TGTGCCAGCAGGCGTCTAGCGGGAGAGGTTTCAGATACGCAGTATTTT.